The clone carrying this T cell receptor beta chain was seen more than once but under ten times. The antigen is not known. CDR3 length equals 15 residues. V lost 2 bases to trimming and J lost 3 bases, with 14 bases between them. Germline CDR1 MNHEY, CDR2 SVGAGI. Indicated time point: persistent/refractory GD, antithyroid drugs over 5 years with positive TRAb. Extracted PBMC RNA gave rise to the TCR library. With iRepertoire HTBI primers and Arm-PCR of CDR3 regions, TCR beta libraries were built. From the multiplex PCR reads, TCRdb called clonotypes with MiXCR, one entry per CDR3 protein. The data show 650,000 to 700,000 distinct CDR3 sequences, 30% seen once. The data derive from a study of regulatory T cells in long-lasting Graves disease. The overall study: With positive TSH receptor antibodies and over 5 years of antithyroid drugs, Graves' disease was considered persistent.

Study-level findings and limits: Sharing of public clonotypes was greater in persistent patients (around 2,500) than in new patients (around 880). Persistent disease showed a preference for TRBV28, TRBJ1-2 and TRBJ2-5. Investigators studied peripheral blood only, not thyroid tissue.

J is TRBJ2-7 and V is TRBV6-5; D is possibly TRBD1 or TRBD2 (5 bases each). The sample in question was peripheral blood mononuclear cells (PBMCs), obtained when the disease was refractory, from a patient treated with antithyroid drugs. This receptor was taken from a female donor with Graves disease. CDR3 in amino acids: CASSYKGERDYEQYF. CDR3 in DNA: TGTGCCAGCAGTTACAAAGGGGAGCGCGACTACGAGCAGTACTTC.